A selection of T cell receptor beta chains follows, all from one sample in a study of cytomegalovirus exposure and HLA in healthy donors. Clones were sequenced by immunoSEQ multiplex PCR, and TCRdb holds only the in-frame ones, with some missing. The sample lists 150,000 to 200,000 clones, 79% occurring once. Sequencing was done on a sample of PBMCs. The receptors shown here come from a woman in her forties or fifties in good health and CMV-seronegative. CDR3s include the opening cysteine and the closing phenylalanine or tryptophan. The order of the fields is D gene, CDR3 length, V gene, J gene, CDR3 protein, CDR3 DNA. D genes are given only for firm matches.

d_call: NA; cdr3_length: 15; v_call: TRBV7-2; j_call: TRBJ1-4; cdr3_aa: CASSLGGERFEKLFF; cdr3_nt: TGTGCCAGCAGCTTAGGGGGGGAGAGATTTGAAAAACTGTTTTTT
d_call: NA; cdr3_length: 14; v_call: TRBV6-5; j_call: TRBJ1-5; cdr3_aa: CASNNRRGGQPQHF; cdr3_nt: TGTGCCAGCAATAACCGGAGGGGCGGACAGCCCCAGCATTTT
d_call: NA; cdr3_length: 12; v_call: TRBV10-3; j_call: TRBJ2-5; cdr3_aa: CAISVSEETQYF; cdr3_nt: TGTGCCATCAGTGTTTCGGAAGAGACCCAGTACTTC
d_call: TRBD1; cdr3_length: 17; v_call: TRBV4-3; j_call: TRBJ2-4; cdr3_aa: CASSPGTGYGNKNIQYF; cdr3_nt: TGCGCCAGCAGCCCCGGGACAGGGTATGGGAACAAAAACATTCAGTACTTC
d_call: NA; cdr3_length: 12; v_call: TRBV30; j_call: TRBJ2-7; cdr3_aa: CAWSPSSYEQYF; cdr3_nt: TGTGCCTGGAGTCCCAGCTCCTACGAGCAGTACTTC
d_call: TRBD1; cdr3_length: 15; v_call: TRBV18; j_call: TRBJ1-5; cdr3_aa: CASSRTGHSNQPQHF; cdr3_nt: TGTGCCAGCTCACGGACAGGTCATAGCAATCAGCCCCAGCATTTT
d_call: NA; cdr3_length: 15; v_call: TRBV7-2; j_call: TRBJ1-6; cdr3_aa: CASSLETGNNSPLHF; cdr3_nt: TGTGCCAGCAGCTTAGAAACAGGGAATAATTCACCCCTCCACTTT
d_call: NA; cdr3_length: 14; v_call: TRBV4-1; j_call: TRBJ2-5; cdr3_aa: CASSQVGRRETQYF; cdr3_nt: TGCGCCAGCAGCCAAGTCGGTCGCCGGGAGACCCAGTACTTC
d_call: NA; cdr3_length: 14; v_call: TRBV5-1; j_call: TRBJ1-2; cdr3_aa: CASSSSGSNYGYTF; cdr3_nt: TGCGCCAGCAGCTCCTCAGGCAGTAACTATGGCTACACCTTC
d_call: TRBD1; cdr3_length: 15; v_call: TRBV6-5; j_call: TRBJ2-7; cdr3_aa: CASRFSDRGIGEQYF; cdr3_nt: TGTGCCAGCAGGTTCTCGGACAGGGGGATTGGGGAGCAGTACTTC
d_call: NA; cdr3_length: 15; v_call: TRBV6-5; j_call: TRBJ2-1; cdr3_aa: CASSYLEGTYNEQFF; cdr3_nt: TGTGCCAGCAGTTATCTGGAGGGGACCTACAATGAGCAGTTCTTC
d_call: NA; cdr3_length: 16; v_call: TRBV7-2; j_call: TRBJ1-3; cdr3_aa: CASSFGLGSSGNTIYF; cdr3_nt: TGTGCCAGCAGCTTTGGCCTGGGGAGCTCTGGAAACACCATATATTTT
d_call: TRBD1; cdr3_length: 15; v_call: TRBV11-2; j_call: TRBJ2-3; cdr3_aa: CASSPNRGLTDTQYF; cdr3_nt: TGTGCCAGCAGCCCAAACAGGGGCCTCACAGATACGCAGTATTTT
d_call: NA; cdr3_length: 13; v_call: TRBV6-5; j_call: TRBJ2-3; cdr3_aa: CASRPTQRDTQYF; cdr3_nt: TGTGCCAGCAGACCTACTCAGAGGGATACGCAGTATTTT
d_call: TRBD1; cdr3_length: 14; v_call: TRBV18; j_call: TRBJ2-7; cdr3_aa: CASSTDRASYEQYF; cdr3_nt: TGTGCCAGCTCAACGGACAGGGCTTCCTACGAGCAGTACTTC
d_call: TRBD2; cdr3_length: 14; v_call: TRBV6-6; j_call: TRBJ2-3; cdr3_aa: CAARAGVSTDTQYF; cdr3_nt: TGTGCCGCCCGGGCGGGGGTCAGCACAGATACGCAGTATTTT
d_call: NA; cdr3_length: 12; v_call: TRBV13; j_call: TRBJ2-7; cdr3_aa: CASSFITYEQYF; cdr3_nt: TGTGCCAGCAGCTTTATTACTTACGAGCAGTACTTC
d_call: NA; cdr3_length: 13; v_call: TRBV7-2; j_call: TRBJ2-7; cdr3_aa: CASSFRESGEQYF; cdr3_nt: TGTGCCAGCAGCTTCCGGGAGTCCGGCGAGCAGTACTTC
d_call: TRBD2; cdr3_length: 17; v_call: TRBV9; j_call: TRBJ2-2; cdr3_aa: CASSGGPGLAGTGELFF; cdr3_nt: TGTGCCAGCAGCGGGGGCCCCGGGTTAGCGGGCACCGGGGAGCTGTTTTTT
d_call: TRBD2; cdr3_length: 16; v_call: TRBV28; j_call: TRBJ2-1; cdr3_aa: CASSLGARLAEAGVFF; cdr3_nt: TGTGCCAGCAGTTTAGGGGCAAGACTAGCGGAGGCCGGGGTGTTCTTC
d_call: TRBD1; cdr3_length: 16; v_call: TRBV11-2; j_call: TRBJ2-7; cdr3_aa: CASSFRTGQSLSEQYF; cdr3_nt: TGTGCCAGCAGCTTCAGGACAGGGCAGTCCCTCAGTGAGCAGTACTTC
d_call: NA; cdr3_length: 13; v_call: TRBV18; j_call: TRBJ2-5; cdr3_aa: CASSPTGQETQYF; cdr3_nt: TGTGCCAGCTCACCCACAGGGCAAGAGACCCAGTACTTC